This is a list of T cell receptor beta chains from one sample in a study of T cells after yellow fever vaccination. TCRdb reanalysed the 5' RACE reads using MiXCR and keeps one entry per CDR3 protein. The sample shows 250,000 to 300,000 distinct CDR3 sequences, roughly 4.8% of them seen only once. The sample here was CD4+ T cells sorted from PBMCs, taken on the day of the yellow fever booster vaccination. These receptors all come from a man between 18 and 29 years old who received the YFV17D yellow fever vaccine. CDR3s include the opening cysteine and the closing phenylalanine or tryptophan. D genes are given only for firm matches.

v_call,d_call,j_call,cdr3_aa
TRBV7-2,.,TRBJ2-3,CASSLRRAPDTQYF
TRBV5-1,.,TRBJ1-4,CASSSQGTANEKLFF
TRBV9,TRBD2,TRBJ2-3,CASSVASGGVTDTQYF
TRBV9,TRBD1,TRBJ2-5,CASSQGAPETQYF
TRBV6-5,TRBD1,TRBJ2-3,CASSAAGTADTQYF
TRBV3-1,.,TRBJ1-1,CASSQGGKNTEAFF
TRBV2,.,TRBJ2-2,CASFISFANTGELFF
TRBV2,.,TRBJ2-1,CASSSGPPPNNEQFF
TRBV27,TRBD1,TRBJ1-5,CASSSSTGGLSNQPQHF
TRBV20-1,TRBD2,TRBJ2-1,CSAILAGSPKF
TRBV6-2/TRBV6-3,TRBD1,TRBJ2-2,CASRDGQGVTGELFF
TRBV3-1,.,TRBJ2-1,CASSLGRGGEQFF
TRBV7-2,.,TRBJ1-3,CASSLEWTSGNTIYF
TRBV19,.,TRBJ2-2,CASSRGRQGNTGELFF
TRBV9,.,TRBJ1-5,CASSVDGVRAQPQHF
TRBV7-9,TRBD2,TRBJ2-4,CASSLLRGGYTGIQYF
TRBV18,TRBD1,TRBJ2-1,CASSRSTGVIDEQFF
TRBV4-3,.,TRBJ2-5,CASSRRNTGTQYF
TRBV7-2,.,TRBJ1-6,CASSRSGTDNSPLHF
TRBV18,TRBD1,TRBJ2-5,CASSSRQGTETQYF
TRBV3-1,TRBD1,TRBJ1-6,CASSGGGQGHWVGSPLHF
TRBV28,.,TRBJ1-1,CASTETDADPNTEAFF
TRBV7-2,.,TRBJ1-2,CASSLGVQLYGYTF
TRBV29-1,.,TRBJ2-5,CSVEAAQETQYF
TRBV20-1,.,TRBJ2-6,CSAPLSGANVLTF
TRBV12-3/TRBV12-4,.,TRBJ1-1,CASSRRRFTEAFF
TRBV20-1,.,TRBJ2-2,CSALWPNTGELFF
TRBV5-6,.,TRBJ1-5,CASSGQGGNQPQHF
TRBV5-4,TRBD1,TRBJ1-1,CASNWDRGNTEAFF
TRBV4-2,.,TRBJ1-4,CASSQDRARKAEKLFF
TRBV29-1,TRBD2,TRBJ2-3,CSVEDRWTSGGATDTQYF
TRBV2,.,TRBJ2-3,CASSEELFATQYF
TRBV6-5,TRBD2,TRBJ2-3,CASSYLTSGGAGTQYF
TRBV6-6,.,TRBJ1-1,CASSSGRGDGGSTEAFF
TRBV20-1,TRBD2,TRBJ2-3,CSARMRGGSTDTQYF
TRBV3-1,TRBD2,TRBJ2-5,CASSSSGTQETQYF
TRBV25-1,TRBD1,TRBJ2-2,CASSELGTGLSGELFF
TRBV7-9,.,TRBJ2-4,CASSLEQGNIQYF
TRBV28,TRBD1,TRBJ1-5,CASSLQGGNQPQHF
TRBV20-1,.,TRBJ2-5,CSARMALAQQTQYF
TRBV11-2,.,TRBJ1-3,CASSPGAGGNTIYF